The text below deals with one T cell receptor (beta chain). Its antigen is currently unknown. This specimen comes from a study of blood T cells in healthy people across ages. Using a J-beta primer mix together with a sample-barcoded 5' primer, a second PCR was run for roughly 7 to 12 cycles. Each CDR3 protein is one row after TCRdb ran MiXCR on the 5' RACE reads. The sample lists about 1.1 million distinct CDR3 sequences, under 40% occurring once. The CDR3 sequence is 13 residues long. Germline V lookup: CDR1 LNHNV, CDR2 YYDKDF (reference sequence). Trimming removed 1 base from V and 4 bases from J, with 6 bases in between. Study-wide results and limits: Estimates of diversity drawn from one million T cells were considered underestimates. Long-lived and aged donors differed, with more naive CD4+ cells and higher diversity in the long-lived.

The sequence was obtained from a man between 18 and 29 years old in good health. The V call is TRBV15, the J call TRBJ2-3; unclear D gene. Sequences were obtained from blood. The CDR3 loop is CATSRVMADTQYF. CDR3 coding DNA: TGTGCCACCAGCAGAGTTATGGCAGATACGCAGTATTTT.